The next 21 T cell receptor beta chains were all read from a single sample in a study of regulatory T cells in long-lasting Graves disease. Time point here: newly diagnosed GD, antithyroid drugs for less than 3 months. Construction of the TCR library relied on RNA isolated from PBMCs. Assembly of TCR beta libraries relied on iRepertoire HTBI primers together with Arm-PCR of CDR3 regions. One entry per CDR3 protein, called by TCRdb with MiXCR from the multiplex PCR reads. This sample has some 370,000 distinct CDR3 sequences, with roughly 10% found just once. These sequences were also reported in another study, on T cells in Graves' hyperthyroidism and ophthalmopathy.

The sample consisted of peripheral blood mononuclear cells (PBMCs), taken at new diagnosis, from a patient treated with antithyroid drugs. These TCRs come from a woman aged 18-30 years with Graves disease.

This clonotype has a count of ten or more. V and J are TRBV3-1 and TRBJ1-1, with 9 bases that match TRBD1. This CDR3 has 17 residues. The germline V gene has CDR1 LGHDT and CDR2 YNNKEL (reference sequence). After removal of 2 bases from V and 5 bases from J, the junction contained 12 bases not matched to a gene. The CDR3 spells CASSQIDRGTTRTEAFF. CDR3 nucleotide sequence: TGTGCCAGCAGCCAAATCGACAGGGGGACAACGAGGACTGAAGCTTTCTTT.

This clonotype was detected ten times or more. The chain carries TRBV20-1 and TRBJ1-2; D is unclear. The CDR3 is made up of 14 amino acids. Germline V gene lookup returns CDR1 DFQATT and CDR2 SNEGSKA (reference sequence). V was trimmed by 6 bases and J by 5 bases, leaving 19 bases between them. CDR3 residues: CSALYSAIGYGYTF. The CDR3 DNA is TGCAGTGCCCTCTACTCGGCCATAGGGTATGGCTACACCTTC.

This clonotype was detected many times. The genes are TRBV9 and TRBJ2-3, with D hard to call. CDR1 SGDLS and CDR2 YYNGEE come from the germline V gene. The CDR3 length is 17 residues. Deletions cut 1 base from V and 10 bases from J, with 25 bases between. The CDR3 sequence: CASSVNPLQNRVYAQYF. The CDR3 region has the DNA TGTGCCAGCAGCGTAAATCCCCTTCAAAATAGGGTTTATGCGCAGTATTTT.

This clonotype was counted at least ten times. The chain links TRBV2 to TRBJ1-1; no clear D gene. The germline CDR1 and CDR2 sequences are SNHLY and FYNNEI. This CDR3 spans 16 amino acids. V dropped 8 bases and J dropped 0 bases, with 19 bases sitting between them. Here the CDR3 DNA reads TGTGCCAGCTCAGGTGTATCCCACAACATGAACACTGAAGCTTTCTTT. Translation gives CASSGVSHNMNTEAFF.

This clonotype was counted many times. This sequence joins TRBV20-1 and TRBJ1-1; D remains unclear. The CDR3 has 11 residues. Germline V gene lookup returns CDR1 DFQATT and CDR2 SNEGSKA (reference sequence). V dropped 6 bases and J dropped 1 base, with 6 bases sitting between them. The CDR3 region is CSATTNTEAFF. For the CDR3, the DNA is TGCAGTGCCACGACGAACACTGAAGCTTTCTTT.

This clonotype was detected a few times. The genes are TRBV10-3 and TRBJ1-3, with D unclear. CDR3 length equals 16 residues. Germline V gene data show CDR1 as ENHRY and CDR2 as SYGVKD. V lost 6 bases, J lost 2 bases, and 17 bases lay in between. Here the CDR3 DNA reads TGTGCCATCAGGAGTCCTGTGGCAGTCCCTGGAAACACCATATATTTT. Translation: CAIRSPVAVPGNTIYF.

Notes on this clonotype: The junction departs from the called germline gene at one end, perhaps through a read error. The CDR3 coding sequence is TGTGCCAGCGGCCAAGAACCCCCAGTAGCCTTTAACACTGAAGCTTTCTTT. It is translated as CASGQEPPVAFNTEAFF. This rearrangement joins TRBV4-2 to TRBJ1-1; the D is unclear. This CDR3 contains 17 residues. CDR1 and CDR2 from the germline V gene are LGHNA and YNFKEQ.

Note on this clonotype: With a much larger clone just one base away, this may be a read error. The chain couples TRBV14 to TRBJ2-1, with D maybe TRBD2 (5 bases). The germline gives CDR1 SGHDN, CDR2 FVKESK. The CDR3 loop spans 13 amino acids. The CDR3 DNA sequence: TGTGCCAGCAGCTCTCCGGGGTCGCATGAGCAGCTCTTC. Its protein product is CASSSPGSHEQLF.

This clonotype was counted at least ten times. This chain uses TRBV27 with TRBJ1-1, with TRBD1 matching over 7 bases. This CDR3 region has 15 residues. Germline V gene data show CDR1 as MNHEY and CDR2 as SMNVEV (reference sequence). J was trimmed by 0 bases and V by 5 bases; bases with no gene match: 6. Here the CDR3 DNA reads TGTGCCAGCAGTCATTGGGACAGCATGAACACTGAAGCTTTCTTT. It specifies CASSHWDSMNTEAFF.

This clonotype was picked up many times. The chain links TRBV5-1 to TRBJ2-2, with no clear D. There are 13 residues in the CDR3. Trimming took 0 bases from V and 4 from J, leaving 4 bases between them. The germline V gene has CDR1 SGHRS and CDR2 YFSETQ. The CDR3 here is CASSLDRTGELFF. As DNA, the CDR3 is TGCGCCAGCAGCTTGGATCGCACCGGGGAGCTGTTTTTT.

Written as DNA, the CDR3 is TGCAGCGTGGGGATGGGACAGAAAAATGAAGCTTTCTTT. As protein: CSVGMGQKNEAFF. This chain uses TRBV29-1 with TRBJ1-1; 7 bases match TRBD1. Per germline, CDR1 SQVTM and CDR2 ANQGSEA. V lost 6 bases to trimming and J lost 7 bases; unmatched junction nucleotides: 11. This CDR3 has 13 amino acids.

This clonotype was detected many times. CDR3 protein: CASSPIVGQFQLFF. DNA of the CDR3: TGTGCCAGCTCACCAATCGTCGGACAGTTCCAACTGTTTTTT. The chain employs TRBV18 and TRBJ1-4, with D perhaps matching TRBD1 (6 bases). This CDR3 has 14 residues. Trimming pared 2 bases from V and 12 bases from J, leaving 16 bases between. The V gene's germline CDR1 is KGHSH and CDR2 LQKENI.

This chain uses TRBV7-2 with TRBJ2-7; D possibly corresponds to TRBD2 (5 bases). The CDR3 has 15 residues. V lost 0 bases and J lost 3, with 12 bases in between. Germline CDR1 and CDR2: SGHTA and FQGNSA. CDR3 in DNA: TGTGCCAGCAGCTTAGCGAGCAGTAGCGACTACGAGCAGTACGTC. This sequence encodes CASSLASSSDYEQYV.

This clonotype has a count of ten or more. The CDR3 region is CASSPTRVPLNNEQFF. The DNA of the CDR3 is TGTGCCAGCAGCCCTACCAGGGTTCCCCTCAACAATGAGCAGTTCTTC. The chain couples TRBV7-9 to TRBJ2-1; weak D call: TRBD1 (5 bases). CDR3 length: 16 amino acids. V was shortened by 5 bases and J by 5 bases, with 19 bases between the two germline ends. Germline V gene data show CDR1 as SEHNR and CDR2 as FQNEAQ (reference sequence).

This clonotype came up many times. The chain joins TRBV28 to TRBJ2-3; no clear D gene. Per germline, CDR1 MDHEN and CDR2 SYDVKM. The CDR3 runs 14 residues. V shed 5 bases and J shed 4 bases, with 13 bases lying between them. In DNA, the CDR3 is TGTGCCAGCAGTACCCCCCGCGGCGCAGATACGCAGTATTTT. Protein product: CASSTPRGADTQYF.

This clonotype was detected only a few times. This chain joins TRBV19 and TRBJ1-1, with D perhaps TRBD1 (5 bases). The CDR3 is 12 residues long. The ends were cut back, 1 base at V and 8 bases at J, with 8 bases in the middle. Germline V gives CDR1 LNHDA, CDR2 SQIVND (reference sequence). DNA for the CDR3: TGTGCCAGTAGTATAGGGGGGAACGAAGCTTTCTTT. It codes for CASSIGGNEAFF.

The sample holds many counts of this clonotype. The V gene is TRBV20-1, the J gene TRBJ2-1; D gene unclear. Trimming shortened V by 0 bases and J by 6 bases, and 15 bases separated the two germline ends. The length of the CDR3 is 15 residues. Germline CDR1 reads DFQATT; CDR2 reads SNEGSKA (reference sequence). CDR3 in amino acids: CSARDIRPGTNEQFF. In nucleotides, the CDR3 is TGCAGTGCTAGAGATATTCGTCCAGGTACCAATGAGCAGTTCTTC.

This sequence joins TRBV19 and TRBJ1-1; tentatively, D is TRBD1 (6 bases). Germline values: CDR1 LNHDA, CDR2 SQIVND (reference sequence). V was trimmed by 5 bases and J by 1 base, leaving 20 bases between them. CDR3 length: 17 residues. The CDR3 protein is CASSQQGFRRANTEAFF. In nucleotides, the CDR3 is TGTGCCAGTAGTCAACAGGGTTTTAGGAGGGCGAACACTGAAGCTTTCTTT.

This clonotype has a count of ten or more. The V gene is TRBV12-3 or TRBV12-4, the J gene TRBJ1-2; D may be TRBD1 (5 bases). There are 17 residues in the CDR3. Trimming stripped 5 bases from V and 3 bases from J, with 22 bases between. The CDR3 sequence is CASSPLPGPPVDYGYTF. As DNA, the CDR3 is TGTGCCAGCAGTCCTCTACCGGGACCGCCGGTGGACTATGGCTACACCTTC.

In this sample, this clonotype turned up many times. The chain recombines TRBV6-2 or TRBV6-3 with TRBJ2-5; 10 positions agree with TRBD1. With V trimmed by 5 bases and J by 7 bases, 10 bases remained unmatched. The CDR3 has 15 residues. Germline lookup yields CDR1 MNHEY and CDR2 SVGEGT. The CDR3 sequence is CASSDYRDRGPTQYF. The DNA of the CDR3 is TGTGCCAGCAGTGACTACCGGGACAGGGGACCGACCCAGTACTTC.

V is TRBV6-2 or TRBV6-3 and J is TRBJ2-1; the D gene is possibly TRBD2 (7 bases). CDR3 length: 21 amino acids. The ends were cut back, 7 bases at V and 4 bases at J, with 35 bases in the middle. Per the germline V gene, CDR1 is MNHEY and CDR2 is SVGEGT. Here the CDR3 DNA reads TGTGCCAGCACTCCCGGGGGCCACCCCACGGATGGGCTAGCGGCGTACAATGAGCAGTTCTTC. Translated, it gives CASTPGGHPTDGLAAYNEQFF.